This TCR beta chain originates from a study of blood T cell repertoires in COVID-19. On the study more broadly: Spain, Italy and the United States supplied samples that represented acute and convalescent COVID-19. The cDNA or gDNA used as material had been derived from T cells, B-cell-depleted T cells, or PBMCs.

Under the authors' procedure: Reference gene primer amplification yielded estimated nucleated cell counts. Repertoires were generated with immunoSEQ multiplex PCR, while TCRdb's copy carries only in-frame clones and drops some. The DNA was the basis for D and trimming; V, J and clone size are from that table. The top ten clones hold 5.5% to 8% of a sample with about 100,000 clones, approximately 85% of them seen once. This CDR3 is 13 amino acids long. Trimming took 9 bases from V and 4 from J; bases not matched to a gene: 6. CDR1 and CDR2 from the germline V gene are LNHNV and YYDKDF (reference sequence).

This receptor was obtained from an older woman with acute or convalescent COVID-19. The source material was peripheral blood. V is TRBV15 and J is TRBJ2-1; TRBD2 aligns across 7 bases. CDR3: CATGRDYYNEQFF. CDR3 coding DNA: TGTGCCACGGGGCGGGACTATTACAATGAGCAGTTCTTC.